This record looks at one TCR beta chain sequence and its context. Its antigen is currently unknown. A much larger clone sits a single nucleotide away, making a read error possible. Purified naive CD4+ T cells were depleted of CD25+ Tregs. Study observations and caveats: The larger-cohort validation was restricted to a single TCR beta V-J rearrangement rather than whole repertoires.

The germline gives CDR1 SGHTA, CDR2 FQGNSA. The CDR3 consists of 14 residues. Semi-nested PCR with Nested Universal Primer A followed constant-region reverse priming of full-length variable regions. MiXCR was run by TCRdb on the 5' RACE reads, yielding one entry per CDR3 protein. Of about 54,000 distinct CDR3 sequences listed, roughly 18% were seen once; the top ten hold about 2.1%. Sequenced input: naive CD4+ T cells sorted from blood. Subset given: naive CD4+ T cells, CD4+CD45RA+CD25-. The sequence was obtained from a female donor with breast cancer. The chain recombines TRBV7-2 with TRBJ1-2; 7 nucleotides align to TRBD1. For the CDR3, the DNA is TGTGCCAACAGCCCCACAGGGGAGAACTATGGCTACACCTTC. Its protein product is CANSPTGENYGYTF.